These 5 T cell receptor beta chains came from one sample sequenced in a study of T-cell memory formation after mild COVID-19. MiXCR was run by TCRdb on the 5' RACE reads, yielding one entry per CDR3 protein. The sample carries approximately 100,000 distinct CDR3 sequences, 15% to 20% recorded once. Material: PBMCs or a T cell subset sorted from them (not recorded which). The receptor source for this set is an adult woman who had mild COVID-19 (a few samples of this study predate the infection). Cell type and time point are not known.

This clonotype was recorded at least ten times. The chain links TRBV7-8 to TRBJ1-5; D unresolved. CDR1 and CDR2 from the germline V gene are SGHVS and FQNEAQ. Trimming shortened V by 5 bases and J by 1 base, and 9 bases separated the two germline ends. CDR3 size: 14 residues. In nucleotides, the CDR3 is TGTGCCAGCAGCCCAGAAAGCAGCAATCAGCCCCAGCATTTT. It encodes CASSPESSNQPQHF.

The sample holds a few counts of this clonotype. The genes are TRBV6-1 and TRBJ1-5, with D possibly being TRBD1 (5 bases). CDR3 length: 14 residues. Per germline, CDR1 MNHNS and CDR2 SASEGT. V was clipped by 4 bases and J by 2 bases, with 9 bases between them. The CDR3 sequence: CASSGGEGNQPQHF. In nucleotides, the CDR3 is TGTGCCAGCAGTGGGGGGGAGGGCAATCAGCCCCAGCATTTT.

The chain joins TRBV18 to TRBJ2-7; 9 nucleotides agree with TRBD1. V lost 2 bases to trimming and J lost 4 bases; unmatched junction nucleotides: 6. The CDR3 spans 15 residues. Germline-derived CDR1 and CDR2 are KGHSH and LQKENI. DNA for the CDR3: TGTGCCAGCTCACCAATCGGACAGGGGCATTACGAGCAGTACTTC. This sequence encodes CASSPIGQGHYEQYF.

This clonotype was seen a handful of times. The chain recombines TRBV30 with TRBJ1-1; tentative D call: TRBD1 (6 bases). Trimming took off 0 bases at V and 1 base at J, with 9 bases between the two ends. This CDR3 region has 14 residues. Looked up from germline, CDR1 is GTSNPN and CDR2 is SVGIG (reference sequence). This CDR3 reads CAWSVPTGNTEAFF. The CDR3 DNA is TGTGCCTGGAGTGTGCCGACAGGGAACACTGAAGCTTTCTTT.

This clonotype was counted a few times. J is TRBJ2-1 and V is TRBV24-1, with D tentatively TRBD2 (5 bases). In germline, CDR1 is KGHDR, CDR2 SFDVKD. Trimming cost V 3 bases and J 0 bases, with 11 bases left between them. This CDR3 comprises 16 residues. CDR3: CATSDAGLSSYNEQFF. As DNA, the CDR3 is TGTGCCACCAGTGATGCCGGACTCAGCTCCTACAATGAGCAGTTCTTC.